Detailed here is one T cell receptor (beta chain). Its binding antigen is unknown. It has no much larger one-base neighbor in the sample; base qualities were not kept. TCRbeta CDR3 regions were amplified from genomic DNA using the immunoSEQ Assay, a bias-controlled multiplex PCR. The original pipeline was this. Within the assay, amplification of reference gene primers was used to estimate how many nucleated cells each sample contained. Sequence reads were collapsed and filtered to measure the absolute abundance of every unique TCRbeta CDR3 rearrangement. For each sample, productive Simpson clonality was calculated as the square root of Simpson's diversity index over productive rearrangements. The table was pulled from immuneACCESS by TCRdb, which kept in-frame rearrangements only. Such tables lose some clones; where checked, under half of the loss comes from unresolved V genes, and the rest has no known cause. That table furnishes V, J and clone size, whereas the DNA furnished D and trimming. A total of a few hundred thousand clones appear in this sample, roughly 88% of them only once. The ten biggest clones cover 10% of the sample.

This entry comes from a study of blood T cell repertoires in COVID-19 (dated by TCRdb to 2018 to 2020). As for the study more broadly: Collaborator samples came from the United States, Italy and Spain and covered acute and convalescent phases of COVID-19. The material from the prospective study consisted of cDNA or gDNA derived from T cells, B-cell-depleted T cells, or PBMCs. Subjects who had been exposed to COVID-19, were actively infected with it, or had recovered from it provided the deeply sampled blood TCRbeta repertoires that made up the dataset. The repertoires were released in a freely available public database intended as a resource for research on the immune response to SARS-CoV-2. Samples were obtained from the ongoing ImmuneRACE study (first 160 participants) and from approximately 1,200 subjects provided by 6 global collaborators. Nearly every sample came with metadata listing a de-identified subject ID, COVID-19 status, age in years and sex. Where available, HLA class I and class II types were taken from metadata supplied by the sample provider and were not determined by assay-based typing. Results the study describes overall, beyond this receptor: The quantity of clinical and demographic metadata differed by source and by participant and was supplied without curation.

At one collaborating source in Seattle, patients were enrolled during active infection and were followed longitudinally through the course of disease. Collaborating institutions collected whole blood in K2EDTA tubes following their own protocols. For TCRbeta analysis, collaborators shipped samples as frozen whole blood, isolated PBMCs, or DNA extracted from either of those sample types. Trimming removed 8 bases from V and 1 base from J, leaving 17 bases between the germline ends. The germline V gene sets CDR1 to MDHEN and CDR2 to SYDVKM. Counted from cysteine to phenylalanine, this CDR3 has 15 amino acids. The retained sequence is limited to the CDR3, 45 bases, with the frame set at the first base.

Recombination connected TRBV28 to TRBJ1-1; the D gene cannot be resolved reliably. The origin of this receptor is a woman in her 70s with COVID-19, enrolled during active disease. The sequenced sample consisted of peripheral blood. The CDR3 has the sequence CASAQTEGWNTEAFF. The sequence in DNA is TGTGCCAGCGCACAAACCGAGGGTTGGAACACTGAAGCTTTCTTT.